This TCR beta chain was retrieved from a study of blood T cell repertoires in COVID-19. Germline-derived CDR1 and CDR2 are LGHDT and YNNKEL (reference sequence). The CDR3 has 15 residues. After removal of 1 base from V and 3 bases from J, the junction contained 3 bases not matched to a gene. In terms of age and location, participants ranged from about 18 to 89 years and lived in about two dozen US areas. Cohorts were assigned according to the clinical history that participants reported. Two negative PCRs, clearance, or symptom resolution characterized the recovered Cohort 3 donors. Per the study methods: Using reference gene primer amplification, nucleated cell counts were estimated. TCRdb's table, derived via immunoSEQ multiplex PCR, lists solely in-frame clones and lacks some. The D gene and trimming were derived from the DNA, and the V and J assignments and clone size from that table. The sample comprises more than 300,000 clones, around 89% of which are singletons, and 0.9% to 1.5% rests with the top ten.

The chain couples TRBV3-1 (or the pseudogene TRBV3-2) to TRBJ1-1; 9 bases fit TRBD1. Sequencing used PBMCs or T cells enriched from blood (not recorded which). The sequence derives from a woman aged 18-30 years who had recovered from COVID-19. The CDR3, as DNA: TGTGCCAGCAGCCAAGGTACAGGGGGCTACACTGAAGCTTTCTTT. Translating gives CASSQGTGGYTEAFF.